This T cell receptor (beta chain) was recovered during a study of OX40 agonist ivuxolimab in advanced cancers. General study results and limits: Compared with CD4+, CD8+ T cells on average had more expanded clones.

The germline CDR1 and CDR2 sequences are SGHVT and SQSDAQ. The CDR3 contains 14 residues. The ends were cut back, 1 base at V and 0 bases at J, with 7 bases in the middle. A remark on this clone: Its antigen is not known.

Assay: immunoSEQ multiplex PCR; the TCRdb copy retains only in-frame clones and omits some. Of 40,000 to 60,000 clones in the sample, around 93% were seen once. Sequences were derived from CD4+ or CD8+ T cells sorted from blood, sampled in a trial of the OX40 agonist ivuxolimab. This receptor was identified in an adult with an advanced solid tumor such as melanoma, head and neck, liver or kidney cancer. The rearrangement joins TRBV7-4 to TRBJ2-7; D call uncertain. CDR3 residues: CASSLVFSSYEQYF. CDR3 nucleotide sequence: TGTGCCAGCAGCTTAGTTTTCAGCTCCTACGAGCAGTACTTC.